What follows describes a single TCR beta chain. The antigen this receptor binds is unknown. The CDR3 end shows no conserved phenylalanine or tryptophan, and so a read error is likely. The limits of the CDR3 on the DNA are not certain, so only TCRdb's listed CDR3 is given. This sample is part of a study of T-cell memory formation after mild COVID-19 (dated by TCRdb to 2020 to 2023). Regarding the study in general: TCR sequence clusters from the two donors were found to be largely donor specific. Two young, previously healthy adult volunteers, one female and one male, were included in the cohort. In a couple of donors, T-cell clones that expanded and contracted after mild COVID-19 were followed by sequencing TCRalpha and TCRbeta repertoires longitudinally. Overall study outcomes, separate from this receptor: Some responding clones were detected in pre-infection memory, suggesting pre-existing cross-reactive memory T cells joined the SARS-CoV-2 response. The second-wave clones that peaked on day 37 were not confirmed to be SARS-CoV-2 specific. The study covered only a couple of mild cases, and larger cohorts including severe cases with pre-infection samples were considered necessary. Clones contracting from day 15 to 85 had balanced CD4/CD8 phenotypes, while a second wave expanding from day 15 to 37 was biased towards CD4+. Contracting CD4+ clones were found mainly in CM and EM memory subsets, while CD8+ clones were enriched in EMRA.

Ficoll-Paque density gradient centrifugation was the method used to isolate PBMCs. The sample was run on an Illumina NovaSeq 6000. cDNA libraries for TCRalpha and TCRbeta were prepared by 5'RACE using constant-segment primers, with sample barcodes and unique molecular identifiers added. RNA was extracted from every sample with Trizol reagent. Libraries were amplified in two PCR steps, with a second sample barcode and Illumina TruSeq adapters added in the second step. Libraries were sequenced on an Illumina NovaSeq with 2 x 150 bp paired-end reads. In the paper's pipeline: Reads were demultiplexed and collapsed into UMI-guided consensus sequences with migec v1.2.7. With mixcr v2.1.11, UMI consensuses were aligned to TRA and TRB V and J templates and assembled into clonotypes. A clonotype was counted as expanded or contracted only when both edgeR and NoisET called the clonotype significant, with the noise models trained on biological replicates. For edgeR calls, the cutoffs were a false discovery rate-adjusted p below 0.01 and a log2 fold-change threshold of 1. As an exploratory analysis of dynamics, max-normalized trajectories of the 1000 most abundant clonotypes were examined with PCA combined with hierarchical clustering. Each responding clone was given a CD4 or CD8 phenotype based on the CD4+ and CD8+ repertoires, which had been sequenced separately. In-frame beta chains were kept once TCRdb had trimmed the public reads at Q25 with fastp and called clones with MiXCR. Rows are unified per CDR3 protein, each entry keeping the most common DNA and genes. None of the V and J calls come from the authors' own analysis; TCRdb made them. The sample contains hundreds of thousands of distinct CDR3 sequences, around 27% of them found a single time. The top ten hold roughly an eighth of the sample.

The germline V gene (reference sequence) gives CDR1 as GTSNPN and CDR2 as SVGIG. Including both end residues, the CDR3 is 14 amino acids long. Sequenced: PBMCs or a T cell subset sorted from them (not recorded which). The chain was built from TRBV30 and TRBJ1-2; the listed D gene, TRBD1, was not tested against the DNA. The receptor's source is an adult woman who had mild COVID-19 (a few samples of this study predate the infection). The sample titles of this study are shuffled in the database, so cell type and time point are left out; the donor was told from shared clones. The CDR3 is CAWSDRSRGARFSS.